Listed below are T cell receptor beta chains from one sample, sequenced in a study of beta chain features in type 1 diabetes. Clones were read by immunoSEQ multiplex PCR, and TCRdb kept only the in-frame ones, dropping some. The table includes approximately 170,000 clones, less than 9.5% detected once. The sample taken for sequencing was central memory CD4+ T cells from blood. The source of these receptors is a woman aged 18-30 years in good health. Each CDR3 is given with its conserved first and last residue. Each record gives: V gene, D gene, J gene, clone size, CDR3 protein, CDR3 DNA. A D gene is named only where the DNA matches it firmly. Only part of the rows carry a size: once, few, many, or a class if the clone is expanded.

v_gene: TRBV11-2; d_gene: TRBD1; j_gene: TRBJ1-5; abundance: -; CDR3aa: CASSLGTGGLGPQHF; CDR3nt: TGTGCCAGCAGCCTTGGGACAGGTGGCCTCGGGCCCCAGCATTTT
v_gene: TRBV5-1; d_gene: TRBD1; j_gene: TRBJ1-2; abundance: -; CDR3aa: CASSSWTGGDYTF; CDR3nt: TGCGCCAGCAGCTCCTGGACAGGGGGCGACTACACCTTC
v_gene: TRBV30; d_gene: -; j_gene: TRBJ1-6; abundance: few; CDR3aa: CAWSVLVNDSPLHF; CDR3nt: TGTGCCTGGAGTGTACTGGTGAATGATTCACCCCTCCACTTT
v_gene: TRBV5-4; d_gene: -; j_gene: TRBJ2-2; abundance: few; CDR3aa: CASSIQGNTGELFF; CDR3nt: TGTGCCAGCAGCATCCAGGGTAACACCGGGGAGCTGTTTTTT
v_gene: TRBV30; d_gene: TRBD1; j_gene: TRBJ1-3; abundance: -; CDR3aa: CAWNGDSGNTIYF; CDR3nt: TGTGCCTGGAACGGGGACAGTGGAAACACCATATATTTT
v_gene: TRBV30; d_gene: -; j_gene: TRBJ2-1; abundance: -; CDR3aa: CASLTPWDEQFF; CDR3nt: TGTGCCTCCCTGACTCCCTGGGATGAGCAGTTCTTC
v_gene: TRBV18; d_gene: TRBD1; j_gene: TRBJ2-5; abundance: -; CDR3aa: CASSPIQGNEETQYF; CDR3nt: TGTGCCAGCTCACCCATACAGGGGAACGAAGAGACCCAGTACTTC
v_gene: TRBV19; d_gene: -; j_gene: TRBJ2-5; abundance: few; CDR3aa: CASSNSGNIQETQYF; CDR3nt: TGTGCCAGTAGTAACTCCGGGAACATCCAAGAGACCCAGTACTTC
v_gene: TRBV29-1; d_gene: -; j_gene: TRBJ2-3; abundance: many; CDR3aa: CSVELARDTQYF; CDR3nt: TGCAGCGTTGAACTAGCAAGAGATACGCAGTATTTT
v_gene: TRBV10-3; d_gene: TRBD2; j_gene: TRBJ2-5; abundance: few; CDR3aa: CATDSGRDETQYF; CDR3nt: TGTGCCACCGATAGCGGGAGGGACGAGACCCAGTACTTC
v_gene: TRBV25-1; d_gene: TRBD2; j_gene: TRBJ2-3; abundance: once; CDR3aa: CASSTSGGTDTQYF; CDR3nt: TGTGCCAGCAGTACTAGCGGGGGCACAGATACGCAGTATTTT
v_gene: TRBV2; d_gene: -; j_gene: TRBJ2-6; abundance: few; CDR3aa: CASSKKSSGANVLTF; CDR3nt: TGTGCCAGCAGCAAGAAGAGCTCTGGGGCCAACGTCCTGACTTTC
v_gene: TRBV7-9; d_gene: -; j_gene: TRBJ2-5; abundance: few; CDR3aa: CASSMQGAEETQYF; CDR3nt: TGTGCCAGCAGCATGCAAGGGGCGGAAGAGACCCAGTACTTC
v_gene: TRBV2; d_gene: TRBD1; j_gene: TRBJ2-3; abundance: few; CDR3aa: CASRITGGSDTQYF; CDR3nt: TGTGCCAGCAGAATAACAGGGGGCTCAGATACGCAGTATTTT
v_gene: TRBV18; d_gene: -; j_gene: TRBJ1-2; abundance: many; CDR3aa: CASSDSDYGYTF; CDR3nt: TGTGCCAGCTCTGATTCGGACTATGGCTACACCTTC
v_gene: TRBV7-9; d_gene: TRBD1; j_gene: TRBJ2-5; abundance: -; CDR3aa: CASSSRTGQETQYF; CDR3nt: TGTGCCAGCAGCTCCCGGACAGGGCAAGAGACCCAGTACTTC
v_gene: TRBV5-6; d_gene: TRBD1; j_gene: TRBJ2-2; abundance: -; CDR3aa: CASRFGQANTGELFF; CDR3nt: TGTGCCAGCAGATTTGGACAGGCTAACACCGGGGAGCTGTTTTTT
v_gene: TRBV29-1; d_gene: -; j_gene: TRBJ2-7; abundance: -; CDR3aa: CSVRGGGGSYEQYF; CDR3nt: TGCAGCGTTCGGGGAGGAGGCGGGTCCTACGAGCAGTACTTC
v_gene: TRBV6-1; d_gene: -; j_gene: TRBJ1-5; abundance: few; CDR3aa: CASSGTGTTTNQPQHF; CDR3nt: TGTGCCAGCAGTGGCACCGGGACAACTACCAATCAGCCCCAGCATTTT
v_gene: TRBV29-1; d_gene: -; j_gene: TRBJ2-4; abundance: few; CDR3aa: CSVLGTPKNIQYF; CDR3nt: TGCAGCGTTCTCGGGACACCTAAAAACATTCAGTACTTC
v_gene: TRBV7-9; d_gene: -; j_gene: TRBJ1-3; abundance: -; CDR3aa: CASSRDLQGVNTIYF; CDR3nt: TGTGCCAGCAGCCGGGACCTACAGGGAGTAAACACCATATATTTT
v_gene: TRBV19; d_gene: -; j_gene: TRBJ2-7; abundance: few; CDR3aa: CASSSLRGGGAYEQYF; CDR3nt: TGTGCCAGTAGTAGCCTTCGGGGCGGAGGGGCCTACGAGCAGTACTTC
v_gene: TRBV30; d_gene: TRBD1; j_gene: TRBJ1-5; abundance: few; CDR3aa: CALDRGGDQPQHF; CDR3nt: TGTGCCTTAGACAGGGGAGGGGATCAGCCCCAGCATTTT
v_gene: TRBV29-1; d_gene: -; j_gene: TRBJ2-3; abundance: -; CDR3aa: CSVEIGTDTQYF; CDR3nt: TGCAGCGTTGAGATCGGGACAGATACGCAGTATTTT
v_gene: TRBV7-2; d_gene: -; j_gene: TRBJ1-6; abundance: -; CDR3aa: CASSLNREYSPLHF; CDR3nt: TGTGCCAGCAGCTTAAACAGGGAGTACTCACCCCTCCACTTT
v_gene: TRBV5-1; d_gene: TRBD2; j_gene: TRBJ2-1; abundance: -; CDR3aa: CASSLLGLAGNEQFF; CDR3nt: TGCGCCAGCAGCTTACTGGGACTAGCGGGCAATGAGCAGTTCTTC